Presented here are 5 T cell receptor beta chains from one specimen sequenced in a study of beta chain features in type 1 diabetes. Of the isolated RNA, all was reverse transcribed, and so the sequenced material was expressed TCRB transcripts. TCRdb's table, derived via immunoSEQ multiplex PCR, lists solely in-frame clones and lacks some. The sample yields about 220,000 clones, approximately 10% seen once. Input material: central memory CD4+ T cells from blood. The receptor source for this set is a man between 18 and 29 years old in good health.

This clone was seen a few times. As DNA, the CDR3 is TGTGCCTGGAGTGCTTCCAGGAGTAATCAGCCCCAGCATTTT. Protein sequence: CAWSASRSNQPQHF. J is TRBJ1-5 and V is TRBV30; D remains unclear. CDR1 and CDR2 from the germline V gene are GTSNPN and SVGIG (reference sequence). The V end lost 1 base, the J end lost 4 bases, and 11 bases lay between the germline ends. The CDR3 consists of 14 residues.

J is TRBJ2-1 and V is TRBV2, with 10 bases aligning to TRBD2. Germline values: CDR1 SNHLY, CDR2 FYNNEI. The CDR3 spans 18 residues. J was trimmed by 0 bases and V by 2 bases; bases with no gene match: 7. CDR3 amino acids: CASSEPSGSGLSYNEQFF. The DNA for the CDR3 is TGTGCCAGCAGTGAACCTAGCGGGAGTGGGCTCTCCTACAATGAGCAGTTCTTC.

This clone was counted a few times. CDR3 region: CASSLDGLTKGGYTF. The CDR3 DNA follows: TGTGCCAGCAGCTTAGATGGCCTCACTAAGGGTGGCTACACCTTC. This chain joins TRBV7-8 and TRBJ1-2; D remains ambiguous. The CDR3 length is 15 residues. V shed 1 base and J shed 7 bases, with 16 bases lying between them. Germline V gene sequence: CDR1 SGHVS, CDR2 FQNEAQ. The variable domain in full, with the rest retrieved from reference TRBV7-8 and TRBJ1-2, is GAGVSQSPRYKVAKRGQDVALRCDPISGHVSLFWYQQALGQGPEFLTYFQNEAQLDKSGLPSDRFFAERPEGSVSTLKIQRTQQEDSAVYLCASSLDGLTKGGYTFGSGTRLTVV.

In nucleotides, the CDR3 is TGTGCCAGTAGTGCCGGGAACGAGCAGTACTTC. Translating gives CASSAGNEQYF. The chain recombines TRBV19 with TRBJ2-7, with D tentatively TRBD2 (5 bases). Germline lookup yields CDR1 LNHDA and CDR2 SQIVND (reference sequence). Trimming stripped 5 bases from V and 5 bases from J, with 7 bases between. This CDR3 spans 11 amino acids.

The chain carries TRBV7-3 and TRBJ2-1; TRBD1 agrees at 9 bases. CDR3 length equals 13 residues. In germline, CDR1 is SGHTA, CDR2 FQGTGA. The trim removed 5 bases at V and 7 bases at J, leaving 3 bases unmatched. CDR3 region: CASSAGTGNEQFF. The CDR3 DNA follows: TGTGCCAGCAGCGCCGGGACAGGGAATGAGCAGTTCTTC. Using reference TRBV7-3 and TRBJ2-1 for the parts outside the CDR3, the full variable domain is GAGVSQTPSNKVTEKGKYVELRCDPISGHTALYWYRQSLGQGPEFLIYFQGTGAADDSGLPNDRFFAVRPEGSVSTLKIQRTERGDSAVYLCASSAGTGNEQFFGPGTRLTVL.